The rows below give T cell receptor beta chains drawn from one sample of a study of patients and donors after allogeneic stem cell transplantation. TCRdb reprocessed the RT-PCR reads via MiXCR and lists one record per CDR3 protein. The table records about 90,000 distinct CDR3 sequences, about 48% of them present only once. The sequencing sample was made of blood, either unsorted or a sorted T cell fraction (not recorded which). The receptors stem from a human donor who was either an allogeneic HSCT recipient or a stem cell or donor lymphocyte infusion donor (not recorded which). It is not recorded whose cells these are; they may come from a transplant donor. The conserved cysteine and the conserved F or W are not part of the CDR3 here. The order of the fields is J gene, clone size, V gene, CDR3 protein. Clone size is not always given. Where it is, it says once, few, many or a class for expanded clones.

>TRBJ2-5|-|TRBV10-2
ASVRTSNEETQY
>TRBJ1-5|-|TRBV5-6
ASRDRGQPQH
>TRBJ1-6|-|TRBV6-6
ASSYQRDSPLH
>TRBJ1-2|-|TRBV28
ASSTNPGQGDYGYT
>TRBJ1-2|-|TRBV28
ASGPPYGYT
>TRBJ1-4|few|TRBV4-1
ASSQDRMTIRNEKLF
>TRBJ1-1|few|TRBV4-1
ASSQGDRANTEAF
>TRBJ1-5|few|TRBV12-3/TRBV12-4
ASSFKDGGQPQH
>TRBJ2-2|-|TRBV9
ASSPGPGELF
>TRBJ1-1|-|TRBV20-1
SAPTVWGHHEAF
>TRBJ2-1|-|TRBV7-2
ASSFVGTTRGNEQF
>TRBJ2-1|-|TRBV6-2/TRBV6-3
ASSYQQGPRNEQF
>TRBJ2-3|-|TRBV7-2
ASSSPRDHRTDTQY
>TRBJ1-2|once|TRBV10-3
AITDGREDGYT
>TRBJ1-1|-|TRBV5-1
ASREDTGRTEAF
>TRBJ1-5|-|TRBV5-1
ASSPAGRADQPQH
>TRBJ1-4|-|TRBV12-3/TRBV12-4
ASRTDRTREKLF
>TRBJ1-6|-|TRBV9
ASSDPRQDGTYNSPLH
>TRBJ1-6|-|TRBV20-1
SVKVRRKIDSPLH
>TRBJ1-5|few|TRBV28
ASSFPPNQPQH
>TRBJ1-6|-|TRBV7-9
ASSSMGRPDNSPLH
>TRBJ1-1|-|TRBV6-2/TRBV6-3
ASSTGGQYTEAF
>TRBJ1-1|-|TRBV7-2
ASSFSEGLDTEAF
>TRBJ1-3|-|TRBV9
ASSVGEGTNTIY
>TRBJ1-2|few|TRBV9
ASSASGQGYGYT
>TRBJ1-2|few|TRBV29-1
SVENRQGLPTG
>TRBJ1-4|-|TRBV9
ASSVDGEGEKLF
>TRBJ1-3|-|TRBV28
ASSLPRGRTGNTIY
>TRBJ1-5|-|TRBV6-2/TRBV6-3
ASRFEGIPREPQH
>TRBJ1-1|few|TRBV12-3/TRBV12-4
ASSSPGPTVNEAF
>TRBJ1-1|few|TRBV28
ASSPPTFIWTEAF
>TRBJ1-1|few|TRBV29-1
SVGTGPNTEAF
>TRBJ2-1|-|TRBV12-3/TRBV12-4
ASSLVTGPGNEQF
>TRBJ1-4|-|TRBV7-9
ASSRDNEKLF
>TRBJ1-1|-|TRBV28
ASSPQGWDRVMDTEAF
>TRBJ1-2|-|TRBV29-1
SVARSNGYT
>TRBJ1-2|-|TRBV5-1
ASSLVDRGGGYT
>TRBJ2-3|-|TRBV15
ATSLTRLSLRTDTQY
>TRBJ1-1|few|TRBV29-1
SVEEGTEAF
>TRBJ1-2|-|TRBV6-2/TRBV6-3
ASSYGAGYYGYT
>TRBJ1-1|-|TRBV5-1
ASSLGGGYTEAF
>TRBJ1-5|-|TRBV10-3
AISDRGNFGNQPQH
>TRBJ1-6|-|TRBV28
ASSSTGFRPLH
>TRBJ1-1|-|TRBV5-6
ASSLVDRKAEAF
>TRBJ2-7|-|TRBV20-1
SAQVQGLSEQY
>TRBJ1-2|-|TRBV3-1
ASSQVRQGYANYGYT
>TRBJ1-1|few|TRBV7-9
ASSPRNGNTEAF
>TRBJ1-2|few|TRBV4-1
ASSQDHRGHGYT
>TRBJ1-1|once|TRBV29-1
SVDHQSSLEAF